The entry below describes one T cell receptor beta chain. This clone has a handful of counts. Its antigen target is currently unknown. No much larger clonotype is one base removed from it; base qualities were not supplied. The data were obtained in a study of cytomegalovirus exposure and HLA in healthy donors (TCRdb year 2017). Regarding the study in general: According to an earlier analysis of a few hundred of the donors, some 170 million T cells yielded 117 million unique TCR beta sequences and around 280 Gb of sequence data. The study aimed to test whether cataloging public T cell receptors could reveal signatures of past pathogen exposure. An early release that covered some 630 HLA-typed donors contained approximately 300 gigabases of sequencing data and about 84 million unique TCR sequences. The study profiled the T cell repertoires of some 610 subjects by immunosequencing and related them to cytomegalovirus serostatus. Every discovery cohort repertoire had been produced on one sequencing platform. Because of strong linkage in the cohort, four to six DR-DQ haplotypes were treated as single units for association and clustering. A later analysis re-examined previously published TCR beta repertoires from more than 650 donors and added high-resolution HLA genotyping to investigate patterns of TCR occurrence. Alongside the repertoire data, information on donor age, sex, ethnicity and CMV serostatus was compiled. An earlier analysis of some 600 of the donors applied high-throughput TCR beta sequencing to assess whether each TCR beta V gene segment acted as functional or pseudogenic. Both class I and class II loci were covered by HLA typing, at four-digit resolution. A later genetic analysis used genome-wide SNP genotypes for about 60% of the roughly 670 donors, treating that subset as a discovery cohort. Typing coverage differed by locus: A, B, C, DRB1 and DQB1 were typed in roughly 629-630 donors, DQA1 in about 560, DPA1 in some 570, and DPB1 in 472. To predict cytomegalovirus infection status, the study brought together high-throughput TCR immunosequencing, statistical association of individual TCRs with disease status, and machine learning. A separate validation cohort of approximately 120 different subjects was used in addition to the roughly 670-subject first cohort. In the later analysis, no new phenotypic data were used to find candidate immune exposures; instead, reliance was placed on TCR beta sequences and their occurrence across donors. On average, around 240,000 unique TCR beta nucleotide sequences were sequenced per donor among a few hundred genotyped donors of the cohort, with roughly 18% of those sequences being non-productive. The genetic ancestry cluster associated with self-reported Caucasian donors included 70% to 85% of the roughly 400 genotyped donors. Overall study results and their limits: A later genetic analysis associated a missense DCLRE1C variant with V-gene and J-gene trimming of TCR beta chains, and an independent cohort replicated the association. According to a later genetic analysis, donors in an Asian-associated ancestry cluster had fewer N-insertions in productive TCRs than the approximately 670-donor mean. In a later analysis, HLA-associated TCR beta chains showed more clonal expansion and lower generation probabilities than non-associated chains that were equally common. A later analysis reported that several top co-occurrence clusters appeared linked to parvovirus B19, influenza, CMV and Epstein-Barr virus. In the study, some 160 TCR beta chains were listed as associated with cytomegalovirus. A group of highly shared sequence variants was considered likely to be a technical artifact of the sequencing pipeline. Most TCR sequences were seen in very few donors, while some public TCRs were found in many individuals. A further reported finding was that TCR beta sequences accurately predicted the HLA-A and HLA-B alleles for most subjects in the first cohort. In this cohort, only TCR beta chains were sequenced, and detectable features were limited by the absence of alpha or paired-chain data. Presence/absence analyses assumed roughly uniform sequencing depth across donors, an assumption that may not hold. The authors suggested that the approach could potentially be generalized to other disease states and immunological phenotypes. In vitro tests confirmed that three of the cytomegalovirus-associated TCR beta chains recognize cytomegalovirus antigens. Correlated functional status among segregating V segments might be attributable to linkage disequilibrium, but an unknown experimental factor could not be ruled out. When HLA alleles, especially DR and DQ, strongly co-occurred, TCR associations were difficult to assign to individual alleles. A later analysis found that most CMV-associated TCR beta chains appeared HLA-restricted, with HLA associations seemingly driven largely by CMV exposure. An earlier analysis of around 500 of the donors showed that most TCR beta V segments appeared in productive rearrangements either about 87% or about 30% of the time, which broadly matched IMGT annotations. Specific HLA alleles were associated with 15,000 to 20,000 TCR beta sequences at a false discovery rate of 0.05 in a later analysis. HLA typing was unavailable for some donors at each locus, so association tests used only the typed subset. Because the 87-base-pair reads could not distinguish some IMGT-functional V segments, including TRBV6-2 and TRBV6-3, those segments were excluded. Immune exposure information for the cohort was limited to CMV serostatus. Because counts were too low, seventeen rarely observed V segments, including chromosome 9 orphons, were excluded from the earlier analysis of several hundred of the donors. According to a later analysis, TCR association rates differed among HLA loci, with DRB1 alleles showing the most associated TCRs and HLA-C alleles showing the fewest. The classifier was reported to diagnose cytomegalovirus status with high specificity and sensitivity in both the original and validation cohorts.

Library construction relied on the immunoSEQ multiplex PCR assay. For the multiplex PCR, a mixture combining 60 forward primers for TCR Vbeta segments and 13 reverse primers for TCR Jbeta segments was used. Amplification of the CDR3 region of rearranged TCR beta genes was performed with a multiplex PCR assay on genomic DNA. Amplified TCR beta libraries were sequenced as 87-base-pair reads on the Illumina HiSeq System. Regarding the original processing steps: Across the 670 or so repertoires, a later analysis counted tens of millions of unique TCR beta chains, roughly 11 million of which were shared by at least two donors. A nearest-neighbor algorithm error-corrected the raw reads and collapsed the reads into unique sequences, merging closely related sequences to remove PCR and sequencing errors. V, D and J gene segments were assigned by aligning CDR3 sequences to IMGT reference sequences. For a sequence to be retained, a match of at least six nucleotides to both a V gene segment and a J gene segment was required. A rearrangement counted as productive if the CDR3 had no stop codons and remained in frame with V and J, and every other rearrangement counted as non-productive. CDR3 was defined according to IMGT convention as the region running from the second conserved V-encoded cysteine to the conserved J-encoded phenylalanine. The earlier analysis of about 530 of the donors excluded any sequence lacking an unambiguous match to a single V gene segment. In an earlier analysis of a few hundred of the donors, a V segment was called functional when productive rearrangements were above 56.7%, and segregating when the standard deviation between donors exceeded 5%. A statistical classification framework was developed to diagnose cytomegalovirus status using the catalog of TCR beta chain sequences. V and J gene assignment, in a later analysis, came from comparing TCR nucleotide sequences with IMGT/GENE-DB human TR gene sequences. In a later analysis, CDR3 sequences and most-parsimonious VDJ recombination scenarios were assigned using the TCRdist pipeline. In a later analysis, each TCR beta chain was defined by its CDR3 amino acid sequence together with its V-gene family, and reads without a unique V-gene family were excluded. As a way to deal with suspected cross-contamination and a sequencing artifact, a later analysis dropped hundreds of nucleotide sequences that were highly shared and had low generation probability. In a later analysis, a clonal expansion index for each public chain was calculated from normalized within-repertoire ranks of inferred template counts. In a later analysis, generation probabilities were computed with a VDJ recombination model fitted to out-of-frame rearrangements, and the resulting probabilities were checked against IGoR. Hypergeometric tests were used in a later analysis to score TCR-TCR, TCR-HLA and TCR-CMV co-occurrence, with a repertoire-size bias correction applied to the TCR pairs. To estimate false discovery rates, a later analysis permuted the HLA or CMV assignments 20 times. A later analysis grouped co-occurring TCRs with DBSCAN, adding TCRdist sequence similarity when clustering within HLA-allele-positive subsets. Co-occurrence clustering excluded repertoires with fewer than 30,000 or more than 120,000 public chains, plus five with anomalous nucleotide sharing. The immuneACCESS repertoire file appears here via TCRdb, limited to in-frame rearrangements. These files lack a portion of the clones; in checked studies, under half of the deficit traces to unresolved V genes, and the cause of the others is not known. That table gives V, J and clone size, and the DNA gave D and trimming. The sample data list 190,000 or so clones, and about 80% of these were observed just once. The ten largest clones capture 0.6% to 0.7% of the sample.

In total, more than 500 healthy bone marrow donors made up the cohort. At the time of sampling, all cohort members were nominally healthy, though unrecorded immune exposures were likely present. The donor tested CMV seronegative, placing the donor among the 350 or so seronegative members of the cohort. A peripheral blood sample was provided by each donor, and peripheral blood mononuclear cells were used for TCR beta sequencing. Genomic DNA was extracted from the blood cell samples with the Qiagen DNeasy Blood Extraction Kit. Including the terminal cysteine and phenylalanine, the CDR3 comprises 13 residues. The only DNA kept is the CDR3, 39 bases in frame from the first base. Between the V and J ends, shortened by 1 base and 7 bases respectively, the junction contains 10 bases. According to the germline V gene, CDR1 reads MGHRA and CDR2 reads YSYEKL.

The receptor was derived from a boy aged 5-17 years in good health and CMV-seronegative. The rearrangement combines TRBV4-1 with TRBJ2-5; the D region possibly corresponds to TRBD2 (5 bases align). The sample taken for sequencing was PBMCs. The encoded CDR3 is CASSQVEVVTQYF. The DNA sequence is as follows: TGCGCCAGCAGCCAAGTGGAGGTCGTGACCCAGTACTTC.